Listed below are T cell receptor beta chains from one sample, sequenced in a study of early T cells in non-severe SARS-CoV-2 infection. TCRdb ran MiXCR on the 5' RACE reads and lists one entry per CDR3 protein. The table records under 95,000 distinct CDR3 sequences, under 15% of them present only once. The sample taken for sequencing was whole blood. These receptors were obtained from an adult who was a healthcare worker with PCR-confirmed SARS-CoV-2 infection or an uninfected control (not recorded which). Each CDR3 is given with its conserved first and last residue. Each record gives: clone size, J gene, V gene, D gene, CDR3 protein, CDR3 DNA. The D gene is left open where the match is weak. The listing skips clone size in some rows; elsewhere it reads once, few, many or a size class.

>.|TRBJ2-3|TRBV5-1|.
CASSLLHGDTQYF
TGCGCCAGCAGCCTATTACATGGAGATACGCAGTATTTT
>few|TRBJ2-3|TRBV9|TRBD2
CASSHPVAGGVYTQYF
TGTGCCAGCAGCCACCCGGTAGCGGGAGGAGTATATACGCAGTATTTT
>many|TRBJ1-1|TRBV6-2/TRBV6-3|.
CASSYRGYAEAFF
TGTGCCAGCAGTTACCGGGGTTACGCTGAAGCTTTCTTT
>many|TRBJ2-2|TRBV6-1|TRBD1
CASSGTGETGELFF
TGTGCCAGCAGTGGGACAGGGGAAACCGGGGAGCTGTTTTTT
>few|TRBJ2-2|TRBV6-6|.
CASWGQLNTGELFF
TGTGCCAGTTGGGGACAATTGAACACCGGGGAGCTGTTTTTT
>few|TRBJ2-7|TRBV28|.
CASSFAPAYRRRYEQYF
TGTGCCAGCAGTTTTGCCCCAGCCTACCGAAGAAGGTACGAGCAGTACTTC
>.|TRBJ2-2|TRBV4-1|.
CASSQQTGPTGELFF
TGCGCCAGCAGCCAACAGACAGGACCCACCGGGGAGCTGTTTTTT
>few|TRBJ2-3|TRBV5-1|.
CASSLSAGSDTQYF
TGCGCCAGCAGCTTGTCGGCGGGATCGGATACGCAGTATTTT
>.|TRBJ1-1|TRBV7-9|.
CASSLGDAGNTEAFF
TGTGCCAGCAGCTTAGGAGATGCGGGGAACACTGAAGCTTTCTTT
>.|TRBJ1-1|TRBV6-2/TRBV6-3|.
CASSYAGLNTEAFF
TGTGCCAGCAGTTATGCCGGGTTGAACACTGAAGCTTTCTTT
>.|TRBJ1-5|TRBV7-2|.
CASSLGGANQPQHF
TGTGCCAGCAGCTTGGGAGGGGCTAATCAGCCCCAGCATTTT
>.|TRBJ2-5|TRBV9|TRBD2
CASSVSGKETQYF
TGTGCCAGCAGCGTTAGCGGGAAAGAGACCCAGTACTTC
>few|TRBJ1-6|TRBV7-8|.
CASSSRQVNSPLHF
TGTGCCAGCAGCTCAAGACAGGTTAATTCACCCCTCCACTTT
>.|TRBJ1-4|TRBV19|.
CASSVNNEKLFF
TGTGCCAGTAGTGTCAATAATGAAAAACTGTTTTTT
>many|TRBJ2-3|TRBV7-2|.
CASSNGFSTDTQYF
TGTGCCAGCAGCAACGGGTTTAGCACAGATACGCAGTATTTT
>.|TRBJ1-1|TRBV3-1|TRBD1
CASSRDSSTEAFF
TGTGCCAGCAGCCGGGACAGTTCCACTGAAGCTTTCTTT
>.|TRBJ2-1|TRBV25-1|.
CASAGVVSYNEQFF
TGTGCCAGCGCAGGGGTTGTGTCCTACAATGAGCAGTTCTTC
>.|TRBJ2-1|TRBV20-1|TRBD1
CSAVRDSSIREQFF
TGCAGTGCAGTACGGGACAGTTCCATTAGGGAGCAGTTCTTC
>few|TRBJ1-4|TRBV18|.
CASSKQGPTNEKLFF
TGTGCCAGCTCAAAACAGGGCCCAACTAATGAAAAACTGTTTTTT
>few|TRBJ2-5|TRBV20-1|.
CSASKGQETQYF
TGCAGTGCTAGTAAGGGGCAAGAGACCCAGTACTTC
>few|TRBJ1-2|TRBV10-3|TRBD1
CAITGGNYGYTF
TGTGCCATCACAGGGGGCAACTATGGCTACACCTTC
>few|TRBJ2-3|TRBV7-2|.
CASSPRISNTQYF
TGTGCCAGCAGCCCAAGGATCTCAAATACGCAGTATTTT
>.|TRBJ2-1|TRBV11-2|.
CASSFRLTNRSEQFF
TGTGCCAGCAGCTTTCGACTAACCAATAGGAGTGAGCAGTTCTTC
>few|TRBJ2-7|TRBV5-6|TRBD2
CASSLLAGSLEQYF
TGTGCCAGCAGCTTACTAGCGGGATCCCTCGAGCAGTACTTC
>medium-sized|TRBJ2-5|TRBV7-8|TRBD1
CASSSLITGGMVRETQYF
TGTGCCAGCAGCTCATTGATTACAGGGGGCATGGTGCGAGAGACCCAGTACTTC
>few|TRBJ2-1|TRBV28|TRBD1
CASRRGTEGAGEQFF
TGTGCCAGCAGGAGGGGGACAGAGGGCGCGGGCGAGCAGTTCTTC
>.|TRBJ2-5|TRBV28|.
CASSRRLGTQYF
TGTGCCAGCAGCCGGAGGTTAGGGACCCAGTACTTC
>.|TRBJ1-3|TRBV28|TRBD1
CASSSPRGRGGNTIYF
TGTGCCAGCAGTTCCCCCCGGGGCAGGGGGGGAAACACCATATATTTT
>.|TRBJ2-2|TRBV9|TRBD2
CASSVGTSGMAGELFF
TGTGCCAGCAGCGTAGGGACTAGCGGGATGGCCGGGGAGCTGTTTTTT
>few|TRBJ1-6|TRBV5-1|TRBD1
CASRRDSLDSPLHF
TGCGCCAGCCGCCGGGACAGCCTAGATTCACCCCTCCACTTT
>few|TRBJ2-5|TRBV28|.
CASSSRGNEETQYF
TGTGCCAGCAGTTCCAGGGGAAATGAAGAGACCCAGTACTTC
>few|TRBJ1-5|TRBV6-1|TRBD1
CASSEWHRGPFFAQHF
TGTGCCAGCAGTGAATGGCACAGGGGGCCCTTTTTCGCCCAGCATTTT
>many|TRBJ1-6|TRBV9|.
CASSERRQGNSPLHF
TGTGCCAGCAGCGAGCGGAGGCAGGGGAATTCACCCCTCCACTTT
>few|TRBJ2-7|TRBV29-1|TRBD1
CSAGQGSNDEQYF
TGCAGCGCTGGACAGGGATCGAACGACGAGCAGTACTTC
>.|TRBJ1-1|TRBV27|.
CASSLRSGTEAFF
TGTGCCAGCAGTTTAAGGTCGGGGACTGAAGCTTTCTTT
>many|TRBJ2-1|TRBV6-2/TRBV6-3|.
CATSAYNEQFF
TGTGCCACCTCGGCGTACAATGAGCAGTTCTTC
>.|TRBJ2-3|TRBV12-5|.
CASGLYLVHSTDTQYF
TGTGCTAGTGGTTTGTATCTAGTCCACAGCACAGATACGCAGTATTTT
>.|TRBJ1-5|TRBV20-1|.
CSARGHPNQPQHF
TGCAGTGCTAGAGGACACCCCAATCAGCCCCAGCATTTT
>few|TRBJ2-6|TRBV7-2|.
CASVIRVAFSGANVLTF
TGTGCCAGCGTCATCCGGGTCGCATTCTCTGGGGCCAACGTCCTGACTTTC
>.|TRBJ1-1|TRBV7-2|.
CASSERSGQAFEAFF
TGTGCCAGCAGCGAACGTAGTGGGCAGGCCTTTGAAGCTTTCTTT
>many|TRBJ2-7|TRBV20-1|TRBD2
CSARGLVYEQYF
TGCAGTGCTAGGGGACTAGTCTACGAGCAGTACTTC
>few|TRBJ1-1|TRBV27|.
CASSLSGGDEAFF
TGTGCCAGCAGTTTATCAGGAGGGGATGAAGCTTTCTTT
>few|TRBJ2-2|TRBV7-6|TRBD1
CASSSPGQGYTGELFF
TGTGCCAGCAGCTCTCCGGGACAGGGCTACACCGGGGAGCTGTTTTTT
>many|TRBJ2-7|TRBV7-9|.
CASSLALGAYEQYF
TGTGCCAGCAGCTTAGCGCTGGGGGCCTACGAGCAGTACTTC
>few|TRBJ2-1|TRBV12-3/TRBV12-4|TRBD2
CASSLGPGGNEQFF
TGTGCCAGCAGTTTGGGGCCGGGAGGAAATGAGCAGTTCTTC
>few|TRBJ1-2|TRBV6-5|TRBD1
CASSLSTPGGRAYTF
TGTGCCAGCTCACTCTCGACACCAGGGGGTCGCGCCTACACCTTC
>.|TRBJ2-2|TRBV7-6|TRBD1
CASSKGQGNTGELFF
TGTGCCAGCAGTAAGGGACAGGGGAACACCGGGGAGCTGTTTTTT
>.|TRBJ1-1|TRBV20-1|.
CSASGGITEAFF
TGCAGTGCTAGTGGAGGTATCACTGAAGCTTTCTTT
>few|TRBJ2-2|TRBV4-3|TRBD2
CASSQGLLTGELFF
TGCGCCAGCAGCCAGGGACTACTAACCGGGGAGCTGTTTTTT
>medium-sized|TRBJ2-1|TRBV7-6|.
CASSLNRGRNEQFF
TGTGCCAGCAGTCTAAACAGAGGGCGGAATGAGCAGTTCTTC